This T cell receptor beta chain comes out of a study of cytomegalovirus exposure and HLA in healthy donors. Study-level findings and limits: Association of around 17,000 TCR beta sequences with HLA alleles was found at 0.05 false discovery rate in a later analysis. Using the classifier, cytomegalovirus status was reportedly diagnosed with high specificity and sensitivity. A highly shared variant cluster was judged a likely technical artifact.

Concerning this clone itself: Its specificity is unknown.

The PCR was carried out with 60 Vbeta primers and 13 Jbeta primers. Clones were sequenced by immunoSEQ multiplex PCR, and TCRdb holds only the in-frame ones, with some missing. Of roughly 240,000 clones detected, 78% appear once; the ten largest clones hold 0.4% to 0.6%. Germline V gene data show CDR1 as MDHEN and CDR2 as SYDVKM. This CDR3 has 17 amino acids. V gave up 6 bases and J gave up 0 bases, with 15 bases separating them. The sequenced sample consisted of PBMCs. The V and J genes are TRBV28 and TRBJ2-6; a weak D match, TRBD1 (5 bases). The sequence derives from a boy aged 10-17 years in good health and CMV-seronegative. The CDR3 DNA reads TGTGCCAGCAGCCCCGGACAACCGCTCTCTGGGGCCAACGTCCTGACTTTC. Its protein is CASSPGQPLSGANVLTF. The full variable domain, rest sourced from reference TRBV28 and TRBJ2-6, is DVKVTQSSRYLVKRTGEKVFLECVQDMDHENMFWYRQDPGLGLRLIYFSYDVKMKEKGDIPEGYSVSREKKERFSLILESASTNQTSMYLCASSPGQPLSGANVLTFGAGSRLTVL.